Below are 18 T cell receptor beta chains sequenced from a single sample in a study of shared clonotypes between healthy human individuals. The repertoire was sequenced with immunoSEQ multiplex PCR; TCRdb's copy has only in-frame clones and lacks some. Among 2,500,000 or so clones listed, approximately 93% were seen once. The sequenced sample consisted of naive CD4+ T cells from PBMCs. The sample's subset: CD45RA+ positively selected. These receptors were taken from a man between 18 and 35 years old in good health. Some clones in this sample may be carry-over from other donors' samples.

The chain recombines TRBV10-3 with TRBJ1-2; 7 bases align to TRBD1. Losses at the gene ends were 8 bases for V and 5 bases for J; bases not matched to a gene: 23. The CDR3 totals 18 residues. The V gene's germline CDR1 is ENHRY and CDR2 SYGVKD. The DNA for the CDR3 is TGTGCCATCCCGCAGGGGGGTCCTCTAGGTTCGGATAGTTATGGCTACACCTTC. Translating it yields CAIPQGGPLGSDSYGYTF.

The CDR3 reads CASSADGQDWYEQYF. CDR3 sequence (DNA): TGTGCCAGCAGCGCAGACGGACAGGATTGGTACGAGCAGTACTTC. The chain employs TRBV9 and TRBJ2-7, with TRBD1 identical over 7 bases. With V trimmed by 3 bases and J by 4 bases, 10 bases remained unmatched. This CDR3 region has 15 residues. Looked up from germline, CDR1 is SGDLS and CDR2 is YYNGEE.

The rearrangement joins TRBV5-1 to TRBJ1-2; D remains ambiguous. V lost 0 bases and J 7 bases, leaving 7 bases between the germline ends. The germline gives CDR1 SGHRS, CDR2 YFSETQ. CDR3 length: 12 residues. The CDR3 sequence: CASSLGGPGYTF. The CDR3 region has the DNA TGCGCCAGCAGCTTGGGAGGGCCTGGCTACACCTTC.

V usage is TRBV28 and J usage is TRBJ2-5; TRBD1 agrees at 8 bases. Germline values: CDR1 MDHEN, CDR2 SYDVKM. Trimming took 2 bases from V and 5 from J; bases not matched to a gene: 10. The CDR3 extends over 16 amino acids. CDR3 sequence reads: CASSLIQGAYQETQYF. The CDR3 DNA follows: TGTGCCAGCAGTTTAATCCAGGGGGCGTATCAGGAGACCCAGTACTTC.

V usage is TRBV28 and J usage is TRBJ1-1; unclear D gene. CDR1 is MDHEN, CDR2 SYDVKM, per germline. The ends were cut back, 2 bases at V and 6 bases at J, with 16 bases in the middle. This CDR3 has 15 amino acids. CDR3 sequence reads: CASSLTAITKPEAFF. The CDR3, as DNA: TGTGCCAGCAGTTTAACTGCCATCACGAAGCCTGAAGCTTTCTTT.

This chain connects TRBV21-1 to TRBJ2-1; the table calls TRBD2, which could not be checked here. TRBV21-1 is listed as a pseudogene. This CDR3 spans 18 amino acids. The CDR3 reads CASSKTPRGLAGAVEQFF. CDR3 in DNA: TGTGCCAGCAGCAAAACGCCCCGCGGACTAGCGGGAGCTGTTGAGCAGTTCTTC.

The chain links TRBV30 to TRBJ1-1, with a possible D match to TRBD1 (5 bases). The CDR3 contains 11 residues. Trimming stripped 1 base from V and 10 bases from J, with 10 bases between. The germline CDR1 and CDR2 sequences are GTSNPN and SVGIG (reference sequence). CDR3 bases: TGTGCCTGGAGTGGGGGGGTCGGAGCTTTCTTT. Amino acid sequence: CAWSGGVGAFF.

The V and J genes are TRBV18 and TRBJ2-7; D is ambiguous. The germline V and J ends were trimmed by 0 bases and 4 bases, with 13 bases remaining between them. This CDR3 region has 15 residues. Per the germline V gene, CDR1 is KGHSH and CDR2 is LQKENI. In DNA form, the CDR3 reads TGTGCCAGCTCACCACCGAGTCGGGCCGAGTACGAGCAGTACTTC. This gives the protein CASSPPSRAEYEQYF.

The chain employs TRBV28 and TRBJ1-4; possibly TRBD1 for D (5 bases). From germline, CDR1 is MDHEN and CDR2 SYDVKM. V shed 3 bases and J shed 3 bases, with 11 bases lying between them. The CDR3 totals 15 residues. The CDR3 is CASSFGGPANEKLFF. The CDR3 coding sequence is TGTGCCAGCAGTTTCGGGGGACCGGCTAATGAAAAACTGTTTTTT.

V gene TRBV5-4 combines with J gene TRBJ2-7, with D tentatively TRBD1 (7 bases). Germline CDR1 SGHNT, CDR2 YYREEE (reference sequence). Trimming pared 4 bases from V and 2 bases from J, leaving 16 bases between. The CDR3 is 15 residues long. CDR3 loop: CASSPGGTLAYEQYF. DNA of the CDR3: TGTGCCAGCAGCCCAGGGGGGACTTTAGCCTACGAGCAGTACTTC.

This rearrangement joins TRBV7-2 to TRBJ2-1, with D hard to call. This CDR3 region has 13 residues. The ends were cut back, 5 bases at V and 5 bases at J, with 10 bases in the middle. Germline V CDR1 and CDR2: SGHTA, FQGNSA. CDR3: CASSPTYHNEQFF. CDR3 DNA sequence: TGTGCCAGCAGCCCTACATACCACAATGAGCAGTTCTTC.

This chain links TRBV11-2 with TRBJ1-1; D gene uncertain. The CDR3 length is 14 residues. The germline CDR1 and CDR2 sequences are SGHAT and FQNNGV. V lost 1 base to trimming and J lost 4 bases, with 10 bases between them. The CDR3 here is CASSLVEAGTEAFF. CDR3 DNA: TGTGCCAGCAGCTTAGTAGAGGCGGGCACTGAAGCTTTCTTT.

This clone was seen only once. The chain employs TRBV19 and TRBJ2-1; D not resolved. Germline assignment: CDR1 LNHDA and CDR2 SQIVND (reference sequence). Deletions cut 7 bases from V and 0 bases from J, with 10 bases between. The CDR3 has 14 amino acids. CDR3 protein: CASKKEISYNEQFF. The CDR3 DNA is TGTGCCAGTAAAAAGGAGATCTCCTACAATGAGCAGTTCTTC.

This sequence joins TRBV14 and TRBJ2-1; D is ambiguous. In germline, CDR1 is SGHDN, CDR2 FVKESK. The length of the CDR3 is 15 residues. Trimming cost V 1 base and J 2 bases, with 9 bases left between them. The DNA of the CDR3 is TGTGCCAGCAGCCAAGGCCCGCCCACCTACAATGAGCAGTTCTTC. Its translation is CASSQGPPTYNEQFF.

V usage is TRBV11-2 and J usage is TRBJ2-3, with 8 positions matching TRBD1. V gave up 5 bases and J gave up 2 bases; unmatched junction bases: 12. Looked up from germline, CDR1 is SGHAT and CDR2 is FQNNGV. This CDR3 spans 17 amino acids. This chain's CDR3 is CASSPQRDRTYTDTQYF. The CDR3 DNA follows: TGTGCCAGCAGCCCTCAACGGGACAGGACTTACACAGATACGCAGTATTTT. Variable domain in full (rest from reference TRBV11-2 and TRBJ2-3): EAGVAQSPRYKIIEKRQSVAFWCNPISGHATLYWYQQILGQGPKLLIQFQNNGVVDDSQLPKDRFSAERLKGVDSTLKIQPAKLEDSAVYLCASSPQRDRTYTDTQYFGPGTRLTVL.

V gene TRBV7-9 combines with J gene TRBJ2-5; 7 bases are a match to TRBD1. The CDR3 contains 15 residues. Germline loops: CDR1 SEHNR, CDR2 FQNEAQ (reference sequence). The J segment lost 4 bases and the V segment lost 5 bases, leaving 10 bases of the junction unmatched. The CDR3 bases are TGTGCCAGCAGCACCCGACAGGGCAGCGGAGAGACCCAGTACTTC. Amino acid sequence: CASSTRQGSGETQYF. Using reference TRBV7-9 and TRBJ2-5 for the parts outside the CDR3, the full variable domain is DTGVSQNPRHKITKRGQNVTFRCDPISEHNRLYWYRQTLGQGPEFLTYFQNEAQLEKSRLLSDRFSAERPKGSFSTLEIQRTEQGDSAMYLCASSTRQGSGETQYFGPGTRLLVL.

The chain carries TRBV7-2 and TRBJ2-3; TRBD2 matches 7 bases. CDR3 length equals 16 residues. The germline V gene has CDR1 SGHTA and CDR2 FQGNSA. V lost 5 bases, J lost 2 bases, and 10 bases stayed unmatched. CDR3 amino acids: CASSRRGLSNTDTQYF. The CDR3 DNA sequence: TGTGCCAGCAGCCGACGGGGACTATCCAACACAGATACGCAGTATTTT.

The chain links TRBV18 to TRBJ2-2; D is perhaps TRBD2 (7 bases). The CDR3 covers 15 residues. Germline CDR1 is KGHSH and CDR2 is LQKENI. V gave up 2 bases and J gave up 5 bases, with 12 bases separating them. The CDR3 reads CASSPTGGQTGELFF. CDR3 sequence (DNA): TGTGCCAGCTCACCAACGGGGGGCCAGACCGGGGAGCTGTTTTTT.